This T cell receptor (beta chain) stems from a study of cytomegalovirus exposure and HLA in healthy donors. The V and J ends lost 3 bases and 0 bases respectively, with 4 bases between them. CDR3 length: 14 residues. CDR1 SGHNT and CDR2 YYREEE come from the germline V gene (reference sequence). Clones were sequenced by immunoSEQ multiplex PCR, and TCRdb holds only the in-frame ones, with some missing. The repertoire has 200,000 to 300,000 clones, around 86% of them found once; the top ten carry 1% to 1.5%. Sequencing used PBMCs. The receptor was isolated from a woman aged 25 to 39 in good health and CMV-seropositive. The chain links TRBV5-4 to TRBJ2-6, with no clear D. CDR3 in DNA: TGTGCCAGCAGCTGGAGCTCTGGGGCCAACGTCCTGACTTTC. Translation: CASSWSSGANVLTF.